This T cell receptor beta chain was captured by sequencing in a study of T cell repertoires in cytomegalovirus infection. About the study: Carrying CMV and the relevant HLA type showed in public TCR beta signatures. Study results and limitations: It was HLA-C-restricted CMV-specific TCR beta clonotypes that dominated the response ex vivo. Adding up the frequency of public TCR beta families identified people who carried CMV plus the relevant HLA.

One entry per CDR3 protein results from TCRdb running MiXCR on the reads. The sample consists of more than 400,000 distinct CDR3 sequences, about 26% of them appearing once. Notes on this clonotype: Its antigen is unknown.

This CDR3 spans 15 amino acids. From germline, CDR1 is MNHEY and CDR2 SVGEGT. V shed 6 bases and J 6 bases; nucleotides not matched to a gene: 9. The V gene is TRBV6-2 or TRBV6-3, the J gene TRBJ2-1; 9 bases map to TRBD2. The sequence came from a human donor in good health (CMV status not recorded). Some clones in this sample may be carry-over from other donors' samples. Sequencing input: PBMCs. The CDR3, as DNA: TGTGCCAGCAGGAGCGGGGGGAAGAGGGCCAATGAGCAGTTCTTC. It yields the protein CASRSGGKRANEQFF.